The clone carrying this TCR beta chain was seen more than once but under ten times. As yet, its antigen is unknown. The treatment denotes: oral pan-JAK inhibitor, 5-10 mg twice daily. Investigators isolated RNA and reverse transcribed it into cDNA to act as the sequencing template. Sequencing was performed with immunoSEQ multiplex PCR; in TCRdb, only in-frame clones are kept and a portion is missing. The table lists roughly 220,000 clones, around two fifths of them singletons. The data were taken from a study of CD8+ T cells in alopecia areata. General study findings and limits: Whether baseline CD8+ expansion is linked to response remains uncertain, given a single nonresponder. Compared with mice, patients displayed less clear TCR sharing, possibly for HLA-related reasons. Higher clonality was seen in lesional scalp than in normal scalp, especially in alopecia totalis/universalis. Tofacitinib significantly decreased scalp clonality and expanded CD8+ clones among top 100.

Germline values: CDR1 MNHEY, CDR2 SVGAGI. This CDR3 contains 12 residues. V was trimmed by 5 bases and J by 2 bases, leaving 7 bases between them. V gene TRBV6-5 combines with J gene TRBJ2-7; D not certain. Source: CD4+ T cells sorted from blood, taken between weeks 30 and 35, from a patient treated with tofacitinib. This TCR derives from a human donor with alopecia areata. Here the CDR3 reads CASSPRPYEQYF. CDR3 bases: TGTGCCAGCAGTCCCAGACCCTACGAGCAGTACTTC.